This is a list of T cell receptor beta chains from one sample in a study of patients and donors after allogeneic stem cell transplantation. TCRdb ran MiXCR on the RT-PCR reads and lists one entry per CDR3 protein. Among approximately 410,000 distinct CDR3 sequences listed, under 20% were seen once. Sequencing was done on a sample of blood, either unsorted or a sorted T cell fraction (not recorded which). These receptors originate from a human donor who was either an allogeneic HSCT recipient or a stem cell or donor lymphocyte infusion donor (not recorded which). It is not recorded whose cells these are; they may come from a transplant donor. Both conserved end residues are part of each CDR3. A D gene is named only where the DNA matches it firmly. Not every row has a clone size; where given, it reads once, few, many or a size class.

clone_size	d_call	v_call	j_call	cdr3_aa	cdr3_nt
-	-	TRBV3-1	TRBJ1-4	CASSPGTPTVKLFF	TGTGCCAGCAGTCCCGGGACACCTACTGTGAAACTGTTTTTT
-	-	TRBV27	TRBJ2-7	CASSFKPSYEQYF	TGTGCCAGCAGTTTTAAGCCATCCTACGAGCAGTACTTC
few	TRBD2	TRBV12-3/TRBV12-4	TRBJ2-5	CASSPRAGGPETQYF	TGTGCCAGCAGTCCCCGGGCGGGGGGGCCCGAGACCCAGTACTTC
few	TRBD2	TRBV29-1	TRBJ2-7	CSVQIGLAGGYEQYF	TGCAGCGTTCAGATAGGACTAGCGGGAGGGTACGAGCAGTACTTC
few	-	TRBV7-8	TRBJ1-5	CASSLGLGGNQPQHF	TGTGCCAGCAGCTTAGGTCTGGGGGGCAATCAGCCCCAGCATTTT
-	TRBD1	TRBV20-1	TRBJ1-1	CSARDRGIRTEAFF	TGCAGTGCCAGGGACAGGGGAATAAGGACTGAAGCTTTCTTT
-	-	TRBV12-3/TRBV12-4	TRBJ1-2	CASSLLIAGSLNYGYTF	TGTGCCAGCAGTTTATTGATTGCAGGTTCGTTAAACTATGGCTACACCTTC
few	TRBD2	TRBV4-2	TRBJ2-7	CASSQEAGGSSYEQYF	TGTGCCAGCAGCCAAGAGGCGGGGGGGTCCTCCTACGAGCAGTACTTC
-	-	TRBV11-2	TRBJ2-3	CASSLSLPSFTDTQYF	TGTGCCAGCAGCTTATCGTTGCCTAGCTTCACAGATACGCAGTATTTT
many	-	TRBV6-5	TRBJ2-7	CASSYWQGNHEQYF	TGTGCCAGCAGTTACTGGCAGGGGAACCACGAGCAGTACTTC
many	-	TRBV28	TRBJ1-5	CASKGSGAQHF	TGTGCCAGCAAGGGCTCGGGAGCCCAGCATTTT
-	TRBD2	TRBV12-3/TRBV12-4	TRBJ2-5	CASSLGLERGGGETQYF	TGTGCCAGCAGTTTAGGTTTAGAGCGGGGTGGGGGAGAGACCCAGTACTTC
-	TRBD2	TRBV5-1	TRBJ2-6	CASSLTSGRARGANVLTF	TGCGCCAGCAGCTTGACTAGCGGGAGGGCCCGGGGGGCCAACGTCCTGACTTTC
-	TRBD1	TRBV5-1	TRBJ1-3	CASSQDRPGNTIYF	TGCGCCAGCAGCCAGGACAGGCCTGGAAACACCATATATTTT
-	TRBD1	TRBV12-5	TRBJ2-7	CASGLRDRAQQYF	TGTGCTAGTGGTTTGAGGGACAGGGCCCAGCAGTACTTC
-	-	TRBV5-1	TRBJ2-7	CASTYEPPGEQYF	TGCGCCAGCACCTACGAGCCGCCCGGCGAGCAGTACTTC
many	TRBD2	TRBV7-8	TRBJ2-1	CASSSGLAYNEQFF	TGTGCCAGCAGCTCCGGACTAGCGTACAATGAGCAGTTCTTC
many	-	TRBV29-1	TRBJ2-1	CSGQLVNEQFF	TGCAGCGGACAGTTGGTCAATGAGCAGTTCTTC